The sample holds a few counts of the clone carrying this T cell receptor beta chain. Its specificity is not known. Treatment: over 15 received Ad26.COV2.S at low or high dose, single or two shots; five or six received placebo; per-sample allocation not given. Each sample was drawn 63 days after the first injection (of vaccine or placebo). Profiling relied on immunoSEQ multiplex PCR, and the TCRdb table lists in-frame clones only, not all of them. The sample yields a few hundred thousand clones, about 90% seen once. This sample is part of a study of Ad26.COV2.S vaccination and SARS-CoV-2 variants. Background on the study: Intramuscular Ad26.COV2.S at 5x10^10 or 1x10^11 viral particles. Findings and limits, study-wide: Across vaccine and placebo recipients, the breadth of non-spike TCRs was similar. Assessments of TCR breadth and depth may have underestimated the total T cell responses. Following vaccination, spike-specific CD8+ and CD4+ T cell responses reportedly exhibited substantial breadth.

The V and J ends lost 2 bases and 3 bases, in that order; junction bases with no gene match: 3. Germline assignment: CDR1 GTSNPN and CDR2 SVGIG (reference sequence). The CDR3 is 14 amino acids. The origin of this receptor is a person aged 18-60 years who received the Ad26.COV2.S COVID-19 vaccine or a placebo. The chain uses TRBV30 and TRBJ2-2, with 7 nucleotides matching TRBD1. Sequences were derived from peripheral blood, sampled in a trial of Ad26.COV2.S vaccine versus placebo. CDR3 loop: CAWSRRGYTGELFF. DNA for the CDR3: TGTGCCTGGAGTCGCAGGGGGTACACCGGGGAGCTGTTTTTT.